The source of this T cell receptor (beta chain) is a study of beta chain features in type 1 diabetes. The wider study: There was similarity between patients and healthy donors in age, gender and cell yields. Overall study results and limits: Type 1 diabetes patients showed a moderate but significant shortening of TCRB CDR3s in all four CD4+ subsets.

In the case of this clone: Antigen: not known.

The CDR3 totals 16 residues. Trimming at V came to 0 bases and at J to 5 bases, leaving 6 bases not matched to a gene. Germline values: CDR1 GTSNPN, CDR2 SVGIG (reference sequence). Averaging approximately 120 mL, one heparinised blood draw was given by each donor. Expressed TCRB transcripts were sequenced because the isolated RNA had all been reverse transcribed beforehand. The repertoire was sequenced with immunoSEQ multiplex PCR; TCRdb's copy has only in-frame clones and lacks some. The data contain approximately 250,000 clones, 15% to 20% of them seen just once; the ten biggest clones take up approximately 0.081%.

The TCR was taken from a man aged 25-45 years with type 1 diabetes. The sample comprised naive CD4+ T cells from blood. The chain has TRBV30 and TRBJ2-3; 12 positions match TRBD2. CDR3 bases: TGTGCCTGGAGTGTATGGGCTAGCGGGAGGGGAGATACGCAGTATTTT. It specifies CAWSVWASGRGDTQYF.